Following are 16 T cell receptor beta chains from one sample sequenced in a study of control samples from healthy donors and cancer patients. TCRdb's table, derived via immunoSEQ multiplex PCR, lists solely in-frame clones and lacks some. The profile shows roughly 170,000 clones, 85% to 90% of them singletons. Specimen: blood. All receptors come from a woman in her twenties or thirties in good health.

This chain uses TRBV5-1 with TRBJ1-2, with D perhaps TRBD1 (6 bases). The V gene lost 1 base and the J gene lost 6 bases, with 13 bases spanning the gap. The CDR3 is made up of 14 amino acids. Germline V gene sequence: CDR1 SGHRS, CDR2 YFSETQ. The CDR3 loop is CASSLTRGGDGYTF. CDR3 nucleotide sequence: TGCGCCAGCAGCTTGACTAGGGGGGGAGATGGCTACACCTTC.

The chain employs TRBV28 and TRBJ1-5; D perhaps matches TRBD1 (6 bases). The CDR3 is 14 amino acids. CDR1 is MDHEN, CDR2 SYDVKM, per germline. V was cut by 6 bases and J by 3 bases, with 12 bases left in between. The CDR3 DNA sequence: TGTGCCAGCAGAAGGGACAACTTCAATCAGCCCCAGCATTTT. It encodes CASRRDNFNQPQHF.

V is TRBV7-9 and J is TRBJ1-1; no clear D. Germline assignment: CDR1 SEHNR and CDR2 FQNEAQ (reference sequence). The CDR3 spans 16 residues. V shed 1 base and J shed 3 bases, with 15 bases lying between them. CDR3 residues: CASSLVGAPTHTEAFF. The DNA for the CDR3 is TGTGCCAGCAGCTTAGTAGGTGCACCGACCCACACTGAAGCTTTCTTT.

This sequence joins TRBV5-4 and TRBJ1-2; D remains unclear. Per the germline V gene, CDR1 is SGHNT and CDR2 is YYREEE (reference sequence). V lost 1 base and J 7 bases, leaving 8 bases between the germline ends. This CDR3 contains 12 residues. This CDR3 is CASSLPPTGYTF. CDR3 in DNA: TGTGCCAGCAGCTTGCCACCTACTGGCTACACCTTC. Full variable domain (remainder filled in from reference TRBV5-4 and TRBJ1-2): ETGVTQSPTHLIKTRGQQVTLRCSSQSGHNTVSWYQQALGQGPQFIFQYYREEENGRGNFPPRFSGLQFPNYSSELNVNALELDDSALYLCASSLPPTGYTFGSGTRLTVV.

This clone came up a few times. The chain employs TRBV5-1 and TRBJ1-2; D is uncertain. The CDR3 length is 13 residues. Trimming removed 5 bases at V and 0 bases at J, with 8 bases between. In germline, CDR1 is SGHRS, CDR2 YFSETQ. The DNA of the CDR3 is TGCGCCAGCAGGAGGAACGCTAACTATGGCTACACCTTC. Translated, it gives CASRRNANYGYTF.

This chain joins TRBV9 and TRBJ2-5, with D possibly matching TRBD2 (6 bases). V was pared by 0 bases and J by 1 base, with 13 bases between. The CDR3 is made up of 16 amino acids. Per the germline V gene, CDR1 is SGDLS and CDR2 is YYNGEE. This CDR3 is CASSVASSAGQETQYF. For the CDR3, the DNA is TGTGCCAGCAGCGTAGCTTCTAGCGCGGGCCAAGAGACCCAGTACTTC. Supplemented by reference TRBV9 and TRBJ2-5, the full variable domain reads DSGVTQTPKHLITATGQRVTLRCSPRSGDLSVYWYQQSLDQGLQFLIQYYNGEERAKGNILERFSAQQFPDLHSELNLSSLELGDSALYFCASSVASSAGQETQYFGPGTRLLVL.

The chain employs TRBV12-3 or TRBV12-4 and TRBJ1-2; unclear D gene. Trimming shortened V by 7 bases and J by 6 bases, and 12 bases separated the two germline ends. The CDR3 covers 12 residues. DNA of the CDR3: TGTGCCAGCACTCCTTCCGGGGATGGCTACACCTTC. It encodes CASTPSGDGYTF.

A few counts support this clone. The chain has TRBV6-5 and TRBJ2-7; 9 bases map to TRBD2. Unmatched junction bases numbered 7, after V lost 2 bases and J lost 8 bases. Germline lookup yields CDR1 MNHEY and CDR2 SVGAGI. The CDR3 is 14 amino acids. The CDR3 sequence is CASSYGVTSGKQYF. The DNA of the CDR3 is TGTGCCAGCAGTTACGGGGTGACTAGCGGCAAGCAGTACTTC.

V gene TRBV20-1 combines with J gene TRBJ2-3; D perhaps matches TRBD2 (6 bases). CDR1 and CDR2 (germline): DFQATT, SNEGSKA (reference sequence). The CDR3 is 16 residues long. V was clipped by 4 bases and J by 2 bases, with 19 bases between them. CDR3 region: CSATEAGREVTDTQYF. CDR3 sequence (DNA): TGCAGTGCTACTGAAGCGGGCCGCGAAGTCACAGATACGCAGTATTTT.

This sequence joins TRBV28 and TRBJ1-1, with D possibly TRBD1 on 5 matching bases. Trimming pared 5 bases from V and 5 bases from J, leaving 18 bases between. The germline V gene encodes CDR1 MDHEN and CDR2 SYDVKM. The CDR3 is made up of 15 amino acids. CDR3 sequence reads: CASSRTDSVGTEAFF. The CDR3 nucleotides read TGTGCCAGCAGTCGAACCGACAGTGTCGGGACTGAAGCTTTCTTT.

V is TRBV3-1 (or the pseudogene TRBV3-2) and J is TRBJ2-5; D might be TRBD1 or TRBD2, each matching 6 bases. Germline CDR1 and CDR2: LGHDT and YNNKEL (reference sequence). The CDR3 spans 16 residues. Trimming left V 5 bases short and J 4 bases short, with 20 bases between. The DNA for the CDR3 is TGTGCCAGCAGCGCAAGTAGGGGGGCGCGGGTAGAGACCCAGTACTTC. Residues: CASSASRGARVETQYF.

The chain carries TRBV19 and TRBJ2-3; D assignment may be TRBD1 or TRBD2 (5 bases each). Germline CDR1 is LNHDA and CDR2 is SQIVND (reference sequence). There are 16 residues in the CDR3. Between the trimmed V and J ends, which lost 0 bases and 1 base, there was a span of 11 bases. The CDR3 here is CASSIDTVGGTDTQYF. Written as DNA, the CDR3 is TGTGCCAGTAGTATAGATACCGTGGGGGGCACAGATACGCAGTATTTT.

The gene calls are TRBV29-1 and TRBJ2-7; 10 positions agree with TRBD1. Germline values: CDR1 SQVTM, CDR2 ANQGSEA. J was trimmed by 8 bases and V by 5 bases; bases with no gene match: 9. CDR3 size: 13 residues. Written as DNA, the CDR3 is TGCAGCGTTATGGGCGGGACAGGGGACAAGCAGTACTTC. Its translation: CSVMGGTGDKQYF.

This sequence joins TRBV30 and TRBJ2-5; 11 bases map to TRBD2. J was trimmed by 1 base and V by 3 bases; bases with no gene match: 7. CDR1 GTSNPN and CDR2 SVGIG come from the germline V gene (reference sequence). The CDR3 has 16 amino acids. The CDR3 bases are TGTGCCTGGAGGACGTCTAGCGGGGGGTTCCAAGAGACCCAGTACTTC. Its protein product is CAWRTSSGGFQETQYF.

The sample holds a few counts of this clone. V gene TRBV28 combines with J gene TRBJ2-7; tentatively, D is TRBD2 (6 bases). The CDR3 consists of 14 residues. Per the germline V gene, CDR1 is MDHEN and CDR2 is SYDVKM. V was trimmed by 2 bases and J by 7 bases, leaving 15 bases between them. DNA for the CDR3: TGTGCCAGCAGTTTAATCGGGAGAAGCGGGGAGCAGTACTTC. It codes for CASSLIGRSGEQYF.

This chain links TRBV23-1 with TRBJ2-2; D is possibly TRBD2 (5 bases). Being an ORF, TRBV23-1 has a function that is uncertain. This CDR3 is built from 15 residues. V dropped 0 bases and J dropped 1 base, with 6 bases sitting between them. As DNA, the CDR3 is TGCGCCAGCAGTCAATCCGGGGAGAACACCGGGGAGCTGTTTTTT. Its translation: CASSQSGENTGELFF.